The clone carrying this TCR beta chain was observed many times. Its specificity is not known. This record belongs to a study of breast tumors, draining lymph nodes, adjacent tissues. Study-level points and caveats: Tumor repertoires ranked between lymph nodes and nontumor tissue in diversity, with V and J gene preferences.

Axillary draining lymph nodes of breast cancer patients supplied the node samples. Germline lookup yields CDR1 GTSNPN and CDR2 SVGIG (reference sequence). Trimming cost V 3 bases and J 1 base, with 12 bases left between them. The CDR3 runs to 14 residues. TCRdb fed the multiplex PCR reads into MiXCR, producing one record per CDR3 protein. The sample lists approximately 200,000 distinct CDR3 sequences, 30% to 40% occurring once. The chain links TRBV30 to TRBJ2-5; D possibly uses TRBD1 or TRBD2 (5 bases each). This TCR was recovered from a female donor with breast cancer. Some clones in this sample may be carry-over from other donors' samples. The sequenced sample consisted of axillary lymph node tissue. The CDR3 reads CAWRVGPVQETQYF. The CDR3 region has the DNA TGTGCCTGGAGGGTGGGACCTGTCCAAGAGACCCAGTACTTC.